The sequence of this TCR beta chain was determined in a study of graft-versus-host responses after intestinal transplantation. Turning to the study itself: Each transplant was multivisceral, liver-intestinal, or isolated intestinal. Regarding the study as a whole: Elevated graft-versus-host to host-versus-graft clonal ratios in allografts were recorded for patients with graft-donor T cell macrochimerism. Investigators detected GvH clones in recipient marrow, with some emerging earlier in ileum or blood.

Researchers processed graft tissue to release intraepithelial and lamina propria lymphocytes. V dropped 5 bases and J dropped 9 bases, with 11 bases sitting between them. This CDR3 is 12 amino acids long. Germline CDR1 reads SGHNT; CDR2 reads YENEEA. Data came from immunoSEQ multiplex PCR; TCRdb stores just in-frame clones and leaves some out. The sample shows 15,000 to 20,000 clones, 75% to 85% of them seen only once. A note on this clone: Its target is unknown.

The sequence was obtained from a human patient who received an intestinal transplant, so some T cells may come from the graft donor. The chain has TRBV11-3 and TRBJ2-1, with unresolved D. This specimen consisted of ileum tissue, obtained around 580 days after intestinal transplantation. In nucleotides, the CDR3 is TGTGCCAGCAGCCGCAGTTTTGGTGAGCAGTTCTTC. Protein sequence: CASSRSFGEQFF.